This TCR beta chain came from a study of patients and donors after allogeneic stem cell transplantation (dated by TCRdb to 2019 to 2021). The germline V gene specifies MNHEY as CDR1 and SVGAGI as CDR2. The trim is 5 bases for V and 5 bases for J, with a gap of 13 bases between the germline ends. Inclusive of the bounding cysteine and phenylalanine, the CDR3 is 14 residues long. Of all the DNA, just the CDR3 is kept, 42 bases in frame from base 1. The protocol used for the library was RT-PCR. The reads were generated on a NextSeq 550. TCRdb reprocessed the public reads (quality trimming at Q25 with fastp, clone calling with MiXCR) and kept in-frame beta chains. One record per CDR3 amino acid sequence lists the most common genes and DNA. The sample profile shows fewer than 75,000 distinct CDR3 sequences; roughly 13% of them were found once. About a third of the sample is taken by the ten largest. In the case of this clonotype: Its antigen has not been determined. No per-base quality is available; no much larger clone lies one base away.

The sequenced sample was blood, either unsorted or a sorted T cell fraction (not recorded which). This TCR was recovered from a human donor who was either an allogeneic HSCT recipient or a stem cell or donor lymphocyte infusion donor (not recorded which). It is not recorded whose cells these are; they may come from a transplant donor. The chain uses TRBV6-5 and TRBJ2-1; possibly the D gene is TRBD2, per 6 matching bases. The CDR3 amino acid sequence is: CASSVDSGDNEQFF. In nucleotide form, the sequence is TGTGCCAGCAGTGTCGATTCGGGGGACAATGAGCAGTTCTTC.